This T cell receptor (beta chain) came from a study of blood T cell repertoires in COVID-19. For the study at large: T cells, B-cell-depleted T cells, or PBMCs provided the cDNA or gDNA that served as material.

Participants came from about 24 US areas, aged roughly 18 to 89 years. Which cohort a participant joined came from the clinical history participants gave. Two negative PCRs, clearance, or symptom resolution were required of recovered Cohort 3 donors. Libraries were prepared by immunoSEQ multiplex PCR; TCRdb keeps only in-frame clonotypes and omits some of them. This table has 170,000 or so clones, roughly 87% appearing once. In germline, CDR1 is SGDLS, CDR2 YYNGEE. The CDR3 loop spans 15 amino acids. J gave up 5 bases and V 0 bases, and 5 bases lay outside the gene matches. V usage is TRBV9 and J usage is TRBJ2-1, with 7 bases that match TRBD1. The sequence came from a woman aged 50 to 65 who had recovered from COVID-19. The sample consisted of PBMCs or T cells enriched from blood (not recorded which). This chain's CDR3 is CASSVAGTDDNEQFF. In nucleotides, the CDR3 is TGTGCCAGCAGCGTAGCCGGGACAGATGACAATGAGCAGTTCTTC.